Below are 17 T cell receptor beta chains sequenced from a single sample in a study of shared clonotypes between healthy human individuals. Only in-frame clones appear in the TCRdb table, and some are missing; sequencing was by immunoSEQ multiplex PCR. The table has 760,000 or so clones, about 96% seen once; the top ten hold over 0.2%. Naive CD8 cells, CD45RO-negative and positively selected for CCR7, excluded terminally differentiated effector memory CD45RA+ cells. Input material: naive CD8+ T cells sorted from blood. The receptors come from a man under 40 in good health.

The chain recombines TRBV9 with TRBJ2-5; D gene uncertain. The CDR3 totals 13 residues. Germline CDR1 reads SGDLS; CDR2 reads YYNGEE. With 3 bases removed from V and 0 bases from J, the gap between germline ends came to 6 bases. The CDR3 reads CASSGRYQETQYF. CDR3 in DNA: TGTGCCAGCAGCGGCCGGTACCAAGAGACCCAGTACTTC.

The chain recombines TRBV16 with TRBJ2-7; D is uncertain. Trimming removed 2 bases from V and 5 bases from J, with 7 bases in between. Germline CDR1 KGHSY, CDR2 FQNENV. The length of the CDR3 is 12 residues. The CDR3 reads CASSQRHDEQYF. The CDR3 DNA sequence: TGTGCCAGCAGCCAACGACACGACGAGCAGTACTTC. The full variable domain, rest sourced from reference TRBV16 and TRBJ2-7, is GEEVAQTPKHLVRGEGQKAKLYCAPIKGHSYVFWYQQVLKNEFKFLISFQNENVFDETGMPKERFSAKCLPNSPCSLEIQATKLEDSAVYFCASSQRHDEQYFGPGTRLTVT.

This sequence joins TRBV5-5 and TRBJ2-7; no definite D call. Germline CDR1 reads SGHKS; CDR2 reads YYEKEE (reference sequence). The CDR3 loop spans 13 amino acids. The V end lost 0 bases, the J end lost 2 bases, and 6 bases lay between the germline ends. This CDR3 reads CASSLEVPYEQYF. CDR3 coding DNA: TGTGCCAGCAGCTTGGAGGTTCCCTACGAGCAGTACTTC.

The rearrangement joins TRBV28 to TRBJ2-7, with D hard to call. Germline CDR1 MDHEN, CDR2 SYDVKM. The CDR3 has 15 amino acids. V was clipped by 3 bases and J by 1 base, with 13 bases between them. CDR3 protein: CASSFSLLLSYEQYF. CDR3 DNA sequence: TGTGCCAGCAGTTTTTCCCTACTACTTTCCTACGAGCAGTACTTC.

The chain couples TRBV27 to TRBJ2-1; perhaps TRBD1 as D (5 bases). There are 13 residues in the CDR3. V lost 2 bases, J lost 6 bases, and 8 bases lay in between. Germline CDR1 and CDR2: MNHEY and SMNVEV (reference sequence). The DNA of the CDR3 is TGTGCCAGCAGTTTAAGGACACCCAATGAGCAGTTCTTC. Amino acids: CASSLRTPNEQFF.

The V gene is TRBV9, the J gene TRBJ2-7, with D unresolved. The CDR3 extends over 16 amino acids. Trimming took 0 bases from V and 2 from J, leaving 15 bases between them. CDR1 is SGDLS and CDR2 is YYNGEE in the germline V gene. The DNA of the CDR3 is TGTGCCAGCAGCGTAGTAGCAGGACGGCTAACCTACGAGCAGTACTTC. This encodes CASSVVAGRLTYEQYF. Full variable domain (remainder filled in from reference TRBV9 and TRBJ2-7): DSGVTQTPKHLITATGQRVTLRCSPRSGDLSVYWYQQSLDQGLQFLIQYYNGEERAKGNILERFSAQQFPDLHSELNLSSLELGDSALYFCASSVVAGRLTYEQYFGPGTRLTVT.

The chain joins TRBV7-9 to TRBJ2-7, with no clear D. The V gene lost 5 bases and the J gene lost 2 bases, with 16 bases spanning the gap. The CDR3 has 15 residues. Germline assignment: CDR1 SEHNR and CDR2 FQNEAQ (reference sequence). CDR3 residues: CASSQDETHPYEQYF. The CDR3 DNA reads TGTGCCAGCAGCCAAGACGAGACTCACCCCTACGAGCAGTACTTC.

This clone was recorded only once. This chain uses TRBV5-4 with TRBJ2-7, with D uncertain. Germline V lookup: CDR1 SGHNT, CDR2 YYREEE (reference sequence). The CDR3 consists of 13 residues. The V and J ends lost 0 bases and 3 bases respectively, with 7 bases between them. CDR3 protein: CASSLGSIYEQYF. As DNA, the CDR3 is TGTGCCAGCAGCTTGGGGTCGATCTACGAGCAGTACTTC.

J is TRBJ2-1 and V is TRBV11-2; D might be TRBD2 (5 bases). CDR3 size: 15 residues. Germline CDR1 SGHAT, CDR2 FQNNGV. Trimming took off 5 bases at V and 3 bases at J, with 14 bases between the two ends. As DNA, the CDR3 is TGTGCCAGCAGCACCTGGACTCAAAACTACAATGAGCAGTTCTTC. It encodes CASSTWTQNYNEQFF.

V gene TRBV13 combines with J gene TRBJ1-4; 7 bases line up with TRBD1. The CDR3 is 16 residues long. In germline, CDR1 is PRHDT, CDR2 FYEKMQ (reference sequence). After removal of 0 bases from V and 7 bases from J, the junction contained 8 bases not matched to a gene. CDR3 coding DNA: TGTGCCAGCAGCTTAGGCCCCAGGGGGGCGGCTGAAAAACTGTTTTTT. It yields the protein CASSLGPRGAAEKLFF.

The chain joins TRBV9 to TRBJ1-1; TRBD1 matches at 9 bases. Looked up from germline, CDR1 is SGDLS and CDR2 is YYNGEE. The CDR3 runs to 15 residues. Trimming took 3 bases from V and 1 from J; bases not matched to a gene: 4. The CDR3 here is CASSASTGGNTEAFF. In DNA, the CDR3 is TGTGCCAGCAGCGCTTCGACAGGGGGGAACACTGAAGCTTTCTTT. Full variable domain (outside the CDR3, taken from reference TRBV9 and TRBJ1-1): DSGVTQTPKHLITATGQRVTLRCSPRSGDLSVYWYQQSLDQGLQFLIQYYNGEERAKGNILERFSAQQFPDLHSELNLSSLELGDSALYFCASSASTGGNTEAFFGQGTRLTVV.

CDR3 region: CASSPRGGASSYNEQFF. The CDR3 DNA sequence: TGTGCCAGCTCACCGAGGGGCGGGGCGAGCTCCTACAATGAGCAGTTCTTC. The chain uses TRBV18 and TRBJ2-1; D is perhaps TRBD2 (6 bases). Germline-derived CDR1 and CDR2 are KGHSH and LQKENI. The CDR3 has 17 amino acids. V gave up 3 bases and J gave up 0 bases, with 15 bases separating them. Combining the CDR3 with reference TRBV18 and TRBJ2-1 gives the whole variable domain NAGVMQNPRHLVRRRGQEARLRCSPMKGHSHVYWYRQLPEEGLKFMVYLQKENIIDESGMPKERFSAEFPKEGPSILRIQQVVRGDSAAYFCASSPRGGASSYNEQFFGPGTRLTVL.

The chain combines TRBV7-9 with TRBJ1-2, with D maybe TRBD1 (5 bases). Germline assignment: CDR1 SEHNR and CDR2 FQNEAQ (reference sequence). Between the trimmed V and J ends, which lost 1 base and 4 bases, there was a span of 16 bases. CDR3 size: 16 residues. CDR3 sequence (DNA): TGTGCCAGCAGCTTAGGGGTAGACAGCGCGAGCTATGGCTACACCTTC. Amino acid sequence: CASSLGVDSASYGYTF.

The chain links TRBV7-3 to TRBJ2-7, with D tentatively TRBD1 (6 bases). This CDR3 region has 15 residues. In germline, CDR1 is SGHTA, CDR2 FQGTGA. V was shortened by 2 bases and J by 2 bases, with 13 bases between the two germline ends. DNA of the CDR3: TGTGCCAGCAGCTTAGGCCAGGGGACGGCCTACGAGCAGTACTTC. It specifies CASSLGQGTAYEQYF.

The V call is TRBV28, the J call TRBJ2-5, with 7 bases identical to TRBD2. V shed 2 bases, J shed 4 bases, and the junction held 7 bases outside the gene matches. The germline CDR1 and CDR2 sequences are MDHEN and SYDVKM. This CDR3 contains 15 residues. CDR3 bases: TGTGCCAGCAGTTTACAACCTCGGGAGGTAGAGACCCAGTACTTC. It specifies CASSLQPREVETQYF.

A word on this clone: One end of the junction does not line up with germline, which may come from a read error. J is TRBJ1-2 and V is TRBV9; no definite D call. CDR3 length: 11 amino acids. Germline assignment: CDR1 SGDLS and CDR2 YYNGEE. This CDR3 is CASSVVTDRAF. As DNA, the CDR3 is TGTGCCAGCAGCGTAGTGACGGACCGGGCCTTC.

A remark on this clone: The same CDR3 can be traced to other DNA sequences in this sample. The chain is built from TRBV5-4 and TRBJ2-1; D is unclear. Germline V gene lookup returns CDR1 SGHNT and CDR2 YYREEE (reference sequence). V lost 3 bases to trimming and J lost 7 bases, with 5 bases between them. The CDR3 length is 11 residues. The DNA of the CDR3 is TGTGCCAGCAGCTCAATAAATGAGCAGTTCTTC. Protein product: CASSSINEQFF.